This T cell receptor (beta chain) is drawn from a study of low-dose radiotherapy and immunotherapy resistance in tumors. V lost 5 bases, J lost 9 bases, and 11 bases lay in between. Germline CDR1 SGHTA, CDR2 FQGTGA. The CDR3 contains 13 residues. The time point: before trial treatment. This clonotype was detected a few times. TRAV- and TRBV-specific primers were used for first-strand cDNA, which covered alpha and beta chains. For amplifying TCRs, the PCR ran for approximately 18 cycles with Phusion, which was used together with a constant-region primer and the adapter on the V primers. TCRdb independently ran MiXCR on the reads; one entry per CDR3 protein. The table lists some 57,000 distinct CDR3 sequences, around 25% of them singletons, with roughly 5.6% in the top ten.

The rearrangement uses TRBV7-3 and TRBJ1-6; D gene uncertain. This sequence originates from a male donor with prostate cancer. Sequenced material: PBMCs, taken before treatment. DNA for the CDR3: TGTGCCAGCAGCGGATCGCCTGGTTCACCCCTCCACTTT. The encoded protein is CASSGSPGSPLHF.